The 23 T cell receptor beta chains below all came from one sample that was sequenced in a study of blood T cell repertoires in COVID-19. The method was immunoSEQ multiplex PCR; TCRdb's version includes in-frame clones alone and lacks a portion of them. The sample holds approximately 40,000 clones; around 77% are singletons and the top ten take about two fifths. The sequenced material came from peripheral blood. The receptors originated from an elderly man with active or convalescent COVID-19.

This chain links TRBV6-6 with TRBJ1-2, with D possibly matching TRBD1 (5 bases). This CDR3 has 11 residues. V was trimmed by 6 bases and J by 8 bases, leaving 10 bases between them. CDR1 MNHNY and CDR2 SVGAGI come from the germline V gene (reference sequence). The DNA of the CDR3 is TGTGCCAGCAGCTCAGGGTGGGGCTACACCTTC. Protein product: CASSSGWGYTF.

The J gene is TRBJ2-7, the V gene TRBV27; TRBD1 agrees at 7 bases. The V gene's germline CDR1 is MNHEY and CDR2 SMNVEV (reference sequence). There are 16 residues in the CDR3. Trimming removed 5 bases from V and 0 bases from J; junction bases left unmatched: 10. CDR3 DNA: TGTGCCAGCAGTAGGGGGACAGCCAGGAGCTCCTACGAGCAGTACTTC. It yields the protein CASSRGTARSSYEQYF.

The CDR3 here is CASSQVPGETQYF. The DNA of the CDR3 is TGTGCCAGCAGCCAAGTTCCGGGGGAGACCCAGTACTTC. The V call is TRBV14, the J call TRBJ2-5; D perhaps matches TRBD2 (5 bases). The CDR3 runs 13 residues. Trimming removed 1 base from V and 5 bases from J, with 8 bases in between. Germline CDR1 and CDR2: SGHDN and FVKESK.

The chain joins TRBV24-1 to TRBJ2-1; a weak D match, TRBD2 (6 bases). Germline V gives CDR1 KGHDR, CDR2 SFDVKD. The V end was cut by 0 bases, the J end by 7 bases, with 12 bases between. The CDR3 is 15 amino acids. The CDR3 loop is CATSDLRGIRNEQFF. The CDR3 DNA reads TGTGCCACCAGTGATTTGCGGGGGATCAGGAATGAGCAGTTCTTC.

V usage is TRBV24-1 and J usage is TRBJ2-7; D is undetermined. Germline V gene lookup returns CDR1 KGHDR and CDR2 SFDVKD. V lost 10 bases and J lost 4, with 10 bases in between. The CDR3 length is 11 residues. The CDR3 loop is CATTPEYEQYF. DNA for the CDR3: TGTGCCACGACACCGGAATACGAGCAGTACTTC.

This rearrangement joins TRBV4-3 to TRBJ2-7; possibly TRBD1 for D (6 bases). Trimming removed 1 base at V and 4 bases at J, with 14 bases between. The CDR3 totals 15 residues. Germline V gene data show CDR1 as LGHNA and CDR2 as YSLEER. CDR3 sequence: CASSQGLGQTYEQYF. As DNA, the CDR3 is TGCGCCAGCAGCCAAGGCCTCGGACAGACTTACGAGCAGTACTTC.

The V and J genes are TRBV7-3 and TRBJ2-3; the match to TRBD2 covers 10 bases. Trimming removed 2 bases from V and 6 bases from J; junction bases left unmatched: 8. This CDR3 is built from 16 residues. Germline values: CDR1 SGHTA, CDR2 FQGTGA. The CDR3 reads CASSLASGGEGDTQYF. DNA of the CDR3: TGTGCCAGCAGCTTAGCTAGCGGGGGCGAGGGGGATACGCAGTATTTT. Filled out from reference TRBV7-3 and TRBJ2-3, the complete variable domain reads GAGVSQTPSNKVTEKGKYVELRCDPISGHTALYWYRQSLGQGPEFLIYFQGTGAADDSGLPNDRFFAVRPEGSVSTLKIQRTERGDSAVYLCASSLASGGEGDTQYFGPGTRLTVL.

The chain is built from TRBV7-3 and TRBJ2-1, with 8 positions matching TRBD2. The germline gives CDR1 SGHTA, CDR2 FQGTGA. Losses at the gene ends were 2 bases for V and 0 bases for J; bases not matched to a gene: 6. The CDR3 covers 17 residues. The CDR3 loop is CASSLSPGTSSYNEQFF. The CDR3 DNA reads TGTGCCAGCAGCTTATCCCCCGGGACTAGCTCCTACAATGAGCAGTTCTTC.

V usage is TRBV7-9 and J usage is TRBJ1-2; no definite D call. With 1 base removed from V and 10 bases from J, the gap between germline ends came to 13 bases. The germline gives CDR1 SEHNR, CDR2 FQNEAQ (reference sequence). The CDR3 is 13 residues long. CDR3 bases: TGTGCCAGCAGCTTAGGAGGGCCCAATGACTACACCTTC. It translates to CASSLGGPNDYTF.

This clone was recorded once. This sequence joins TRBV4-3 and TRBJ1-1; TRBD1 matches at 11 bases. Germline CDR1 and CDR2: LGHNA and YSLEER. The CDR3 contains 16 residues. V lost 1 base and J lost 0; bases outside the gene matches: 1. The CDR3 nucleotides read TGCGCCAGCAGCCAAGGGACAGGGGGCTTGAACACTGAAGCTTTCTTT. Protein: CASSQGTGGLNTEAFF.

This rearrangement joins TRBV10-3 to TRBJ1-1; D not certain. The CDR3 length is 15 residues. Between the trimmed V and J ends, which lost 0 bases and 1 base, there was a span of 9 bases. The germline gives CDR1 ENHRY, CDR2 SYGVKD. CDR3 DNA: TGTGCCATCAGTGAGTCGAACGGGGAGAACACTGAAGCTTTCTTT. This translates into CAISESNGENTEAFF.

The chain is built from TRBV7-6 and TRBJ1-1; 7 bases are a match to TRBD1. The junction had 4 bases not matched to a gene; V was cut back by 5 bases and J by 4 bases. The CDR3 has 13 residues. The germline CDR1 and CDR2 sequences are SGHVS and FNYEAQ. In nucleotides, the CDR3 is TGTGCCAGCAGCACGCACAGGGGCACTGAAGCTTTCTTT. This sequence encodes CASSTHRGTEAFF.

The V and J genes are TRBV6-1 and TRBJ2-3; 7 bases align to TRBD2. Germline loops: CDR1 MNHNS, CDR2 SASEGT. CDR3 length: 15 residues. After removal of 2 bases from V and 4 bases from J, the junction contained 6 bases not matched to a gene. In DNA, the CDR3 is TGTGCCAGCAGTGAAAGACTAGCCCCAGCAGATACGCAGTATTTT. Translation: CASSERLAPADTQYF.

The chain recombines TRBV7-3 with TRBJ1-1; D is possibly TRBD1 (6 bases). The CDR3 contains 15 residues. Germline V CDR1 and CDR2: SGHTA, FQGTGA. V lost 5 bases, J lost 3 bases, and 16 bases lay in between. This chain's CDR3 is CASSELGGPHTEAFF. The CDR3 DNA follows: TGTGCCAGCAGCGAATTAGGGGGACCGCACACTGAAGCTTTCTTT. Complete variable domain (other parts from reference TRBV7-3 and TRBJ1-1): GAGVSQTPSNKVTEKGKYVELRCDPISGHTALYWYRQSLGQGPEFLIYFQGTGAADDSGLPNDRFFAVRPEGSVSTLKIQRTERGDSAVYLCASSELGGPHTEAFFGQGTRLTVV.

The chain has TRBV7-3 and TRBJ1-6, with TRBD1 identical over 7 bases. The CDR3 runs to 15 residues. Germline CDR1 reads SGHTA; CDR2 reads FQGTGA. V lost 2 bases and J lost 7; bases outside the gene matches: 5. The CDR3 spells CASSLGTGANSPLHF. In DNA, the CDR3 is TGTGCCAGCAGCTTAGGTACAGGGGCGAATTCACCCCTCCACTTT.

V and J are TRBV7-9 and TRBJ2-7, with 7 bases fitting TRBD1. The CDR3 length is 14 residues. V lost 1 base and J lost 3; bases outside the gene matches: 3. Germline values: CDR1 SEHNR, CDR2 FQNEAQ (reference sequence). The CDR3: CASSLGPGGYEQYF. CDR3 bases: TGTGCCAGCAGCTTAGGGCCAGGGGGCTACGAGCAGTACTTC.

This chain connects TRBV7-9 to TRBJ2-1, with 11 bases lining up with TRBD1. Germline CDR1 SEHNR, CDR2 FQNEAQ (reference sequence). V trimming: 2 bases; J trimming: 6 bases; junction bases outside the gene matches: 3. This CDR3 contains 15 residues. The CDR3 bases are TGTGCCAGCAGCTTAAGGGACAGGGGGTTCAATGAGCAGTTCTTC. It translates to CASSLRDRGFNEQFF.

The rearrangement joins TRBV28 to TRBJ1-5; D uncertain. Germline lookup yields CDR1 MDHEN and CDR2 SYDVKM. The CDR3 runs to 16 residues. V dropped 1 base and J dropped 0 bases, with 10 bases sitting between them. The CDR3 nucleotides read TGTGCCAGCAGTTTATTCGCGGGGAATAGCAATCAGCCCCAGCATTTT. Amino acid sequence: CASSLFAGNSNQPQHF.

The CDR3 coding sequence is TGTGCCAGCAGCTTCATTGGACAGGGGGGTCAGCCCCAGCATTTT. It is translated as CASSFIGQGGQPQHF. This chain connects TRBV7-2 to TRBJ1-5, with 10 bases fitting TRBD1. Per the germline V gene, CDR1 is SGHTA and CDR2 is FQGNSA. The trim removed 3 bases at V and 6 bases at J, leaving 5 bases unmatched. This CDR3 has 15 amino acids.

The CDR3 coding sequence is TGCGCCAGCAGCCAAGGTCCCGCTAGCGGGTACAATGAGCAGTTCTTC. Its protein product is CASSQGPASGYNEQFF. The rearrangement links TRBV4-1 to TRBJ2-1, with 8 bases aligning to TRBD2. The CDR3 consists of 16 residues. V lost 1 base and J lost 4; bases outside the gene matches: 6. Germline-derived CDR1 and CDR2 are MGHRA and YSYEKL.

CDR3 DNA: TGTGCCAGCAGCACAGGGGACTTTTCACCCCTCCACTTT. Protein sequence: CASSTGDFSPLHF. The V gene is TRBV6-5, the J gene TRBJ1-6; 7 bases map to TRBD1. The ends lost 6 bases at V and 9 bases at J; junction bases unmatched: 5. CDR1 is MNHEY, CDR2 SVGAGI, per germline. The CDR3 length is 13 residues.

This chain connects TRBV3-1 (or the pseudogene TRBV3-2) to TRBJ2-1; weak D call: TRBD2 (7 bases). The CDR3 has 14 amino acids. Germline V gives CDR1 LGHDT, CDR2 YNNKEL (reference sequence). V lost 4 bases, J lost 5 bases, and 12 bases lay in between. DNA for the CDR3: TGTGCCAGCAGCCGGCGGGGGCCGAACAATGAGCAGTTCTTC. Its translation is CASSRRGPNNEQFF.

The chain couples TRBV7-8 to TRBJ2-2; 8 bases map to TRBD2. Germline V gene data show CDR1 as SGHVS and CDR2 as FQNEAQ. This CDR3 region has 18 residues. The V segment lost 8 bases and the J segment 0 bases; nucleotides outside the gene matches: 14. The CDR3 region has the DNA TGTGCCAGCCCCCCGGGCGGGAGGTACCTATCGAACACCGGGGAGCTGTTTTTT. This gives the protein CASPPGGRYLSNTGELFF.